Listed below are T cell receptor beta chains from one sample, sequenced in a study of molecular identifiers for immune sequencing clone quantification. TCRdb itself ran the PCR reads through MiXCR, one entry per CDR3 protein. The sample has 250,000 to 400,000 distinct CDR3 sequences, roughly 23% seen once. The specimen sequenced was naive CD8+ T cells from blood, with Jurkat cell RNA spiked in. The receptors originated from a human donor in good health. Some libraries in this study had Jurkat cell RNA spiked in. CDR3s include the opening cysteine and the closing phenylalanine or tryptophan. A D gene is named only where the DNA matches it firmly. The size of a clone is reported for some rows only, either as once, few or many, or as a class for expanded clones.

D gene	clone size	J gene	V gene	CDR3 protein	CDR3 DNA
TRBD2	-	TRBJ2-6	TRBV6-2/TRBV6-3	CASSKYRQGLAGANVLTF	TGTGCCAGCAGTAAATATCGTCAGGGACTAGCTGGGGCCAACGTCCTGACTTTC
TRBD1	many	TRBJ2-7	TRBV12-3/TRBV12-4	CASSLSPGQSSYEQYF	TGTGCCAGCAGTTTAAGCCCGGGACAGAGCTCCTACGAGCAGTACTTC
-	many	TRBJ2-2	TRBV7-9	CASSFFMSTGELFF	TGTGCCAGCAGCTTCTTTATGAGTACCGGGGAGCTGTTTTTT
TRBD1	many	TRBJ2-7	TRBV2	CARGQGAHEQYF	TGTGCCAGGGGACAGGGGGCCCACGAGCAGTACTTC
-	many	TRBJ2-6	TRBV28	CASTPPGANVLTF	TGTGCCAGCACCCCTCCTGGGGCCAACGTCCTGACTTTC
TRBD2	many	TRBJ2-3	TRBV29-1	CSVEDLGTSGSSDTQYF	TGCAGCGTTGAAGATCTTGGGACTAGCGGGAGTAGTGATACGCAGTATTTT
-	many	TRBJ1-1	TRBV29-1	CSGIEAMNTEAFF	TGCAGCGGTATAGAGGCCATGAACACTGAAGCTTTCTTT
TRBD1	many	TRBJ1-5	TRBV20-1	CATPGWDRGRPDQPQHF	TGCGCCACCCCGGGCTGGGACAGGGGGCGACCTGATCAGCCCCAGCATTTT
TRBD1	once	TRBJ2-2	TRBV11-2	CASSQVRGMAGELFF	TGTGCCAGCAGCCAAGTCAGGGGGATGGCCGGGGAGCTGTTTTTT
-	many	TRBJ2-7	TRBV6-1	CAASWTASYEQYF	TGTGCCGCGTCATGGACGGCCTCCTACGAGCAGTACTTC
TRBD2	many	TRBJ2-2	TRBV30	CAWTSGDTGELFF	TGTGCCTGGACTAGCGGGGACACCGGGGAGCTGTTTTTT
-	many	TRBJ1-1	TRBV3-1	CASSLDSMNTEAFF	TGTGCCAGCAGCTTGGACAGCATGAACACTGAAGCTTTCTTT
-	-	TRBJ2-7	TRBV29-1	CSVVSEGGEQYF	TGCAGCGTTGTATCGGAAGGAGGCGAGCAGTACTTC
-	many	TRBJ1-5	TRBV28	CASSRRTQDFEPQHF	TGTGCCAGCAGTCGTAGGACGCAGGATTTTGAGCCCCAGCATTTT
-	many	TRBJ2-5	TRBV7-3	CASSPQGGGQETQYF	TGTGCCAGCAGCCCACAGGGGGGGGGACAAGAGACCCAGTACTTC
TRBD2	many	TRBJ2-7	TRBV14	CASSREGSEEQYF	TGTGCCAGCAGCCGGGAGGGTTCGGAGGAGCAGTACTTC
TRBD2	many	TRBJ2-1	TRBV7-3	CASSATSGHLDEQFF	TGTGCCAGCAGCGCAACTAGCGGGCATCTAGATGAGCAGTTCTTC